The 7 T cell receptor beta chains below all came from one sample that was sequenced in a study of T cell responses to AZD1222 COVID-19 vaccine. Some clones are missing from TCRdb's copy, which holds only in-frame ones; the method was immunoSEQ multiplex PCR. The data contain 150,000 to 170,000 clones, 85% to 90% of them singletons. The source material was peripheral blood, sampled on day 0 of MenACWY control vaccination. The receptors here all came from an adult in good health.

The genes are TRBV24-1 and TRBJ1-5, with 9 bases lining up with TRBD1. With V trimmed by 3 bases and J by 4 bases, 3 bases remained unmatched. The CDR3 runs to 15 residues. Germline CDR1 and CDR2: KGHDR and SFDVKD. The CDR3 here is CATSDTGGENQPQHF. The CDR3, as DNA: TGTGCCACCAGTGATACAGGGGGCGAGAATCAGCCCCAGCATTTT.

The V call is TRBV29-1, the J call TRBJ1-5; D is uncertain. Trimming took off 3 bases at V and 7 bases at J, with 10 bases between the two ends. Per the germline V gene, CDR1 is SQVTM and CDR2 is ANQGSEA. The CDR3 has 12 residues. CDR3 sequence (DNA): TGCAGCGTTGAGGTGGCAGGCCAGCCCCAGCATTTT. It specifies CSVEVAGQPQHF.

The chain couples TRBV28 to TRBJ2-7; D perhaps matches TRBD1 (6 bases). Trimming cost V 4 bases and J 6 bases, with 19 bases left between them. The CDR3 is made up of 15 amino acids. Germline CDR1 MDHEN, CDR2 SYDVKM. The DNA for the CDR3 is TGTGCCAGCAGTTCGGGACAACTTGAACGGGCCGAGCAGTACGTC. Translating gives CASSSGQLERAEQYV.

The V and J genes are TRBV30 and TRBJ1-3; no firm D call. Between the trimmed V and J ends, which lost 1 base and 0 bases, there was a span of 10 bases. CDR3 length equals 15 residues. Germline loops: CDR1 GTSNPN, CDR2 SVGIG (reference sequence). CDR3 region: CAWSAPLRSGNTIYF. CDR3 nucleotides: TGTGCCTGGAGTGCTCCCCTACGCTCTGGAAACACCATATATTTT. Full variable domain (missing parts from reference TRBV30 and TRBJ1-3): SQTIHQWPATLVQPVGSPLSLECTVEGTSNPNLYWYRQAAGRGLQLLFYSVGIGQISSEVPQNLSASRPQDRQFILSSKKLLLSDSGFYLCAWSAPLRSGNTIYFGEGSWLTVV.

The chain is built from TRBV6-5 and TRBJ2-2; 13 nucleotides line up with TRBD2. J gave up 6 bases and V 6 bases, and 4 bases lay outside the gene matches. The CDR3 is made up of 15 amino acids. Germline loops: CDR1 MNHEY, CDR2 SVGAGI. The CDR3 spells CASSLTSGRAGELFF. The CDR3 nucleotides are TGTGCCAGCAGCCTAACTAGCGGGAGGGCCGGGGAGCTGTTTTTT.

A few counts support this clone. The rearrangement uses TRBV19 and TRBJ2-7, with D possibly matching TRBD1 (5 bases). CDR1 and CDR2 (germline): LNHDA, SQIVND (reference sequence). The CDR3 extends over 13 amino acids. V was pared by 6 bases and J by 4 bases, with 13 bases between. The CDR3 region is CASSRVQGYEQYF. The CDR3 DNA follows: TGTGCCAGTAGCAGGGTTCAGGGATACGAGCAGTACTTC.

The chain is built from TRBV5-4 and TRBJ1-6; tentative D call: TRBD1 (6 bases). Germline loops: CDR1 SGHNT, CDR2 YYREEE (reference sequence). The germline V and J ends were trimmed by 4 bases and 9 bases, with 14 bases remaining between them. The CDR3 spans 14 residues. The CDR3 nucleotides read TGTGCCAGCAGCCCTAAGGGGGAGAGTTCACCCCTCCACTTT. It encodes CASSPKGESSPLHF.